This T cell receptor (beta chain) was recorded in a study of post-analysis software for immune sequencing data. Study results and limitations: Controls showed lower frequencies than patients for five TRBV segments, and TRBV5-6, TRBV5-1 and TRBV20-1 were among these. Samples from a shared batch, those prepared together, strongly co-clustered by F measure.

CDR1 and CDR2 (germline): SGHTA, FQGNSA. V trimming: 6 bases; J trimming: 3 bases; junction bases outside the gene matches: 5. The CDR3 is made up of 14 amino acids. cDNA libraries of TCR beta carried unique molecular identifiers. It was from roughly 1 to 10 million T cells that about half a million cDNA molecules came. TCRdb re-derived calls from the PCR reads in MiXCR, one entry per CDR3 protein. The sample yields over 300,000 distinct CDR3 sequences, around 33% seen once. In its sample, this clonotype was seen many times. Its antigen is not identified. Sequencing used blood. The TCR comes from a girl aged 5-17 years with multiple sclerosis. The V call is TRBV7-2, the J call TRBJ2-3, with 8 bases identical to TRBD2. The CDR3 here is CASSSGLATDTQYF. For the CDR3, the DNA is TGTGCCAGCAGTTCCGGACTAGCAACAGATACGCAGTATTTT.